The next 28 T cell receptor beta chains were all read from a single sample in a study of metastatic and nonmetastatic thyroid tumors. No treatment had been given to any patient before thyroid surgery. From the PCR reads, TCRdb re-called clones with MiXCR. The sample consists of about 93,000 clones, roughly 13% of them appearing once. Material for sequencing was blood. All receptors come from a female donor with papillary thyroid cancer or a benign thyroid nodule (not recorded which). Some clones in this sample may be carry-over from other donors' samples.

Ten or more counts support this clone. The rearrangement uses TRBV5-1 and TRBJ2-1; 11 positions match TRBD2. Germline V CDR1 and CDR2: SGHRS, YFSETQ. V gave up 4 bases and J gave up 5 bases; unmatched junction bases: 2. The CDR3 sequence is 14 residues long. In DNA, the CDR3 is TGCGCCAGCAGCGGGGGACTAGCGGACAATGAGCAGTTCTTC. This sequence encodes CASSGGLADNEQFF.

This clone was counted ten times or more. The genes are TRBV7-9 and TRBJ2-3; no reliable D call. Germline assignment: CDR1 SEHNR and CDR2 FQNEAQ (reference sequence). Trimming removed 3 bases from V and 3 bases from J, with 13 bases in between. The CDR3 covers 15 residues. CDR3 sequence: CASSFGGGRTDTQYF. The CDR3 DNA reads TGTGCCAGCAGCTTCGGCGGTGGCCGGACAGATACGCAGTATTTT. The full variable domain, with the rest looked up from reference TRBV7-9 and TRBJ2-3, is DTGVSQNPRHKITKRGQNVTFRCDPISEHNRLYWYRQTLGQGPEFLTYFQNEAQLEKSRLLSDRFSAERPKGSFSTLEIQRTEQGDSAMYLCASSFGGGRTDTQYFGPGTRLTVL.

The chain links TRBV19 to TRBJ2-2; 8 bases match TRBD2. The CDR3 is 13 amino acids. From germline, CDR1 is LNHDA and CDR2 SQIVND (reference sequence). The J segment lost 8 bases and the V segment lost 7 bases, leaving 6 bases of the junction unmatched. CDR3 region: CASTGLETGELFF. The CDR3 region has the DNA TGTGCCAGTACGGGACTAGAGACAGGGGAGCTGTTTTTT. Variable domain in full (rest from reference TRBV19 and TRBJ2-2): DGGITQSPKYLFRKEGQNVTLSCEQNLNHDAMYWYRQDPGQGLRLIYYSQIVNDFQKGDIAEGYSVSREKKESFPLTVTSAQKNPTAFYLCASTGLETGELFFGEGSRLTVL.

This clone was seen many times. The CDR3 is CASSRPGTRTSYEQYF. The CDR3 bases are TGTGCCAGCAGCCGACCGGGGACAAGGACCTCCTACGAGCAGTACTTC. This chain uses TRBV28 with TRBJ2-7, with D possibly being TRBD1 (6 bases). Germline V gene data show CDR1 as MDHEN and CDR2 as SYDVKM. V lost 6 bases, J lost 0 bases, and 18 bases lay in between. CDR3 size: 16 residues.

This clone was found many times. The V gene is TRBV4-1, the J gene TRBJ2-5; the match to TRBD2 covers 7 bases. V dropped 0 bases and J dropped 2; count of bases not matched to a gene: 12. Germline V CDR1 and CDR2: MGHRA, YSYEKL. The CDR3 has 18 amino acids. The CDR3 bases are TGCGCCAGCAGCCAAGAGCGGGCGAGTACTAGCGCACAAGAGACCCAGTACTTC. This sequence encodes CASSQERASTSAQETQYF.

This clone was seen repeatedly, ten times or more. CDR3 protein: CASMGYTTEAFF. The CDR3 DNA is TGTGCCAGCATGGGATACACGACTGAAGCTTTCTTT. This rearrangement joins TRBV6-1 to TRBJ1-1; D gene ambiguous. Looked up from germline, CDR1 is MNHNS and CDR2 is SASEGT. The CDR3 consists of 12 residues. V lost 7 bases and J lost 5, with 11 bases in between.

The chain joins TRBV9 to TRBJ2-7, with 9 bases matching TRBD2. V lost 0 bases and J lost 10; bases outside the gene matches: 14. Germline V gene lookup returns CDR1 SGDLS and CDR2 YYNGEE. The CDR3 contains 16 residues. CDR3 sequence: CASSVEAGVAGDTQYF. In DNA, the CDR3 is TGTGCCAGCAGCGTAGAGGCGGGAGTAGCGGGAGATACCCAGTACTTC.

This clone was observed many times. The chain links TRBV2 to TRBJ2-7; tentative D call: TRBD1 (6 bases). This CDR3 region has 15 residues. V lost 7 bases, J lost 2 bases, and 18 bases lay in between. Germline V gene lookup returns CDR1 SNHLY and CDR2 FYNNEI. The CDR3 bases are TGTGCCAGCACCCTGGACCGGGACATTGCCTACGAGCAGTACTTC. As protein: CASTLDRDIAYEQYF.

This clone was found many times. The CDR3 protein is CASSYLSAKLALGWNEQFF. As DNA, the CDR3 is TGTGCCAGCAGTTACCTGAGTGCGAAATTAGCCCTTGGGTGGAATGAGCAGTTCTTC. This sequence joins TRBV6-2 or TRBV6-3 and TRBJ2-1; no definite D call. CDR3 length equals 19 residues. The germline V and J ends were trimmed by 2 bases and 7 bases, with 27 bases remaining between them. Per germline, CDR1 MNHEY and CDR2 SVGEGT.

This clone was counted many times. The CDR3 nucleotides are TGTGCCAGCTCACCACGTGAAGGGGCGGTTGGCTACACCTTC. Translation: CASSPREGAVGYTF. The chain couples TRBV18 to TRBJ1-2; perhaps TRBD1 as D (5 bases). V shed 1 base and J shed 7 bases, with 13 bases lying between them. Germline V gives CDR1 KGHSH, CDR2 LQKENI. The CDR3 loop spans 14 amino acids.

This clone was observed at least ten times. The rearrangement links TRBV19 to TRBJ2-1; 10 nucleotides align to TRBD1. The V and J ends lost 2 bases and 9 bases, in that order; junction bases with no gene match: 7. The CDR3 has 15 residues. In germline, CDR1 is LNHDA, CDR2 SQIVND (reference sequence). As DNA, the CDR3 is TGTGCCAGTAGTATATATGGGACAGGGGATTCTGAGCAGTTCTTC. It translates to CASSIYGTGDSEQFF. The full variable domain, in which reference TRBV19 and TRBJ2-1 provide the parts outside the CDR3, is DGGITQSPKYLFRKEGQNVTLSCEQNLNHDAMYWYRQDPGQGLRLIYYSQIVNDFQKGDIAEGYSVSREKKESFPLTVTSAQKNPTAFYLCASSIYGTGDSEQFFGPGTRLTVL.

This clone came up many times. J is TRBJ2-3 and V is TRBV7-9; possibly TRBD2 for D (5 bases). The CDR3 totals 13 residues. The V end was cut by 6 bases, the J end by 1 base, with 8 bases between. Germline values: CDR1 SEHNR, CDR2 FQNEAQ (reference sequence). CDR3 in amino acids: CASRGSGTDTQYF. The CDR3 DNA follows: TGTGCCAGCAGAGGTAGCGGCACAGATACGCAGTATTTT.

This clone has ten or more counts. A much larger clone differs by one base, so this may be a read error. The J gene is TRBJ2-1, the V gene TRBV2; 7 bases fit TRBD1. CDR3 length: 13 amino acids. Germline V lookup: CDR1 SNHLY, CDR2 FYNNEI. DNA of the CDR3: TGTGCCAGCAACTACAGGGGAAACAATGGGCAGTTCTTC. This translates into CASNYRGNNGQFF.

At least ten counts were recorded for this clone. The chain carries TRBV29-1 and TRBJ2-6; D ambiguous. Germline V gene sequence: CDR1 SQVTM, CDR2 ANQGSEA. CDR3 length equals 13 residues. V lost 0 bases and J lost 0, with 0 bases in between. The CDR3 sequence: CSVEDSGANVLTF. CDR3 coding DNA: TGCAGCGTTGAAGACTCTGGGGCCAACGTCCTGACTTTC.

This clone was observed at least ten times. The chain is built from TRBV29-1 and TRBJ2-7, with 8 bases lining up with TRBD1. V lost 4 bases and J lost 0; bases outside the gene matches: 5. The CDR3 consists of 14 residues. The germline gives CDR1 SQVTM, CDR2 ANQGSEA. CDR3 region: CSVARTGNSYEQYF. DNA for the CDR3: TGCAGCGTTGCACGGACAGGGAACTCCTACGAGCAGTACTTC.

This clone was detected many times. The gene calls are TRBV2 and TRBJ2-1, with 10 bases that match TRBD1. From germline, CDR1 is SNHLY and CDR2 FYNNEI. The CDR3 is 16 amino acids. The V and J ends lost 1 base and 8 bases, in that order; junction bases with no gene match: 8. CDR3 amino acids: CASSEGSWDRGDEQFF. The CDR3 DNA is TGTGCCAGCAGTGAAGGATCGTGGGACAGGGGCGATGAGCAGTTCTTC.

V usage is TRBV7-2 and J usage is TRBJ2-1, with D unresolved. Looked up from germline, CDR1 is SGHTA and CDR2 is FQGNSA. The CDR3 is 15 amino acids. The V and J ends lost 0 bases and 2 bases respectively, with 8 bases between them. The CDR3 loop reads CASSLAAVTYNEQFF. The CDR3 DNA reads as TGTGCCAGCAGCTTAGCTGCGGTAACCTACAATGAGCAGTTCTTC.

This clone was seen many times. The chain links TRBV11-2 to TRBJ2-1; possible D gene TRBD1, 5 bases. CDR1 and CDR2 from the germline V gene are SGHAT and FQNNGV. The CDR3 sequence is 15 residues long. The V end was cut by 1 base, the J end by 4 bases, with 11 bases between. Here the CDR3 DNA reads TGTGCCAGCAGCTTAGGTGACAGACCATACAATGAGCAGTTCTTC. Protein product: CASSLGDRPYNEQFF.

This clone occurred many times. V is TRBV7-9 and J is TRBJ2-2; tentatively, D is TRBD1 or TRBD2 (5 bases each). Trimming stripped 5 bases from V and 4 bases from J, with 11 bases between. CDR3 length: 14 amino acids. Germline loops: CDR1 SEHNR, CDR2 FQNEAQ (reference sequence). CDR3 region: CASSRTGLTGELFF. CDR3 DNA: TGTGCCAGCAGCCGCACAGGACTCACCGGGGAGCTGTTTTTT.

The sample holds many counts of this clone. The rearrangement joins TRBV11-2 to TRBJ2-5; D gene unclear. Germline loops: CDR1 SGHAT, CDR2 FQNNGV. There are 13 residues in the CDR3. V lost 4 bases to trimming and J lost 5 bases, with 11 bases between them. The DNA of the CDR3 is TGTGCCAGCAGCTCCGGAATGGTTGAGACCCAGTACTTC. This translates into CASSSGMVETQYF.

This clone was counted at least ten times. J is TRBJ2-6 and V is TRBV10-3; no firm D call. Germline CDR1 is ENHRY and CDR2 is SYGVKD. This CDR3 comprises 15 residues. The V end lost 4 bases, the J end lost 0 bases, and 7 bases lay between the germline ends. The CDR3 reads CAISVGGSGANVLTF. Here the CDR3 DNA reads TGTGCCATCAGTGTCGGCGGCTCTGGGGCCAACGTCCTGACTTTC.

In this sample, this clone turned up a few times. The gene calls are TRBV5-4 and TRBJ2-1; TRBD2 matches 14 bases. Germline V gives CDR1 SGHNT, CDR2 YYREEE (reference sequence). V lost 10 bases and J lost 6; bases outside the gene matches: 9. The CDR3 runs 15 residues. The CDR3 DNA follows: TGTGCCCACCATGCGGGACTAGCGGGAGTCAATGAGCAGTTCTTC. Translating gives CAHHAGLAGVNEQFF.

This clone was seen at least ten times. CDR3 region: CASSSSSSGTGGLAGEQFF. CDR3 coding DNA: TGTGCCAGCAGCTCCTCCTCTTCCGGGACAGGGGGACTAGCAGGTGAGCAGTTCTTC. The chain joins TRBV7-8 to TRBJ2-1; TRBD1 agrees at 11 bases. Unmatched junction bases numbered 20, after V lost 4 bases and J lost 9 bases. The CDR3 has 19 residues. CDR1 and CDR2 from the germline V gene are SGHVS and FQNEAQ.

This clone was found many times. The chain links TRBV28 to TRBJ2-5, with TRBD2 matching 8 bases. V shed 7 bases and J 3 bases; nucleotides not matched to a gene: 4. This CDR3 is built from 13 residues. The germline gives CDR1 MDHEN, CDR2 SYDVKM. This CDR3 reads CASTSGRKETQYF. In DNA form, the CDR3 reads TGTGCCAGCACGAGCGGGAGAAAAGAGACCCAGTACTTC. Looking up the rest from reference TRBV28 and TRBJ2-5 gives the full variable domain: DVKVTQSSRYLVKRTGEKVFLECVQDMDHENMFWYRQDPGLGLRLIYFSYDVKMKEKGDIPEGYSVSREKKERFSLILESASTNQTSMYLCASTSGRKETQYFGPGTRLLVL.

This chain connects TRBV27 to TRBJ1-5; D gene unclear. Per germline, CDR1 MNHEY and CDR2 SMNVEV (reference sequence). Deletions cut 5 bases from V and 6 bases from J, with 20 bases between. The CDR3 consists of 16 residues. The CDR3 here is CASSPHYDPVGQPQHF. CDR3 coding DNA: TGTGCCAGCAGTCCACACTATGACCCGGTAGGTCAGCCCCAGCATTTT.

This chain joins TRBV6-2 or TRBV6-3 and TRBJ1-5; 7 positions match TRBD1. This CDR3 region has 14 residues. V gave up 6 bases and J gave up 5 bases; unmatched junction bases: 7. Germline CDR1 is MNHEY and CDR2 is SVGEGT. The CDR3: CASSDIQGDQPQHF. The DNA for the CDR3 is TGTGCCAGCAGCGACATCCAGGGGGATCAGCCCCAGCATTTT.

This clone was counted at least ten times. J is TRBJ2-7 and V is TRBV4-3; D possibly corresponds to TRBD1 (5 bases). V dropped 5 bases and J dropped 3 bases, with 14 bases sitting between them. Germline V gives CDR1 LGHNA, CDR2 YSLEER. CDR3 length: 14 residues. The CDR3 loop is CASSKGPGGYEQYF. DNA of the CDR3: TGCGCCAGCAGCAAGGGGCCCGGCGGCTACGAGCAGTACTTC.

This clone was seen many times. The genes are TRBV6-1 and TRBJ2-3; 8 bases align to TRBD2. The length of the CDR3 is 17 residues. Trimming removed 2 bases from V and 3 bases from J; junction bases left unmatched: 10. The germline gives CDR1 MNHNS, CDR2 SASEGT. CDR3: CASSESRGGAWTDTQYF. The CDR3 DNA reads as TGTGCCAGCAGTGAAAGTCGGGGGGGCGCTTGGACAGATACGCAGTATTTT.